This T cell receptor (beta chain) stems from a study of post-analysis software for immune sequencing data. About the research overall: Multiple sclerosis in the patients followed relapsing-remitting, secondary progressive and progressive-relapsing courses. Study-wide results and limits: Five TRBV segments occurring more often in patients than controls included TRBV5-6, TRBV5-1 and TRBV20-1. Diversity measured as normalized Chao1 was significantly lower in multiple sclerosis patients than in controls.

This clonotype has only a few counts. Antigen: not known. The CDR3 loop spans 14 amino acids. Per the germline V gene, CDR1 is KGHSH and CDR2 is LQKENI. The ends lost 1 base at V and 8 bases at J; junction bases unmatched: 5. The library was made from cDNA and included unique molecular identifiers. TCRdb analysed the PCR reads with MiXCR anew, one entry per CDR3 protein. This table holds about 820,000 distinct CDR3 sequences, roughly 50% found once. V gene TRBV18 combines with J gene TRBJ2-1, with 7 bases fitting TRBD1. The specimen was blood. The receptor was derived from a girl between 5 and 17 years old with multiple sclerosis. The CDR3 region is CASSPLIDRDEQFF. CDR3 sequence (DNA): TGTGCCAGCTCACCACTGATAGACAGGGATGAGCAGTTCTTC.